One sample yielded the 7 T cell receptor beta chains listed below, sequenced in a study of T cells in Graves' hyperthyroidism and ophthalmopathy. Amplification of TCR beta CDR3 regions was performed using RNA transcripts as template. RT-PCR in the first round (using the HTBI primer set) targeted the TCR CDR3. TCRdb ran MiXCR on the multiplex PCR reads and lists one entry per CDR3 protein. Altogether roughly 500,000 distinct CDR3 sequences are present, 40% to 55% being singletons, with the ten largest covering under 20%. Sequencing was carried out using peripheral blood or thyroid tissue (not recorded which). All receptors come from an adult woman with Graves' disease, either hyperthyroidism or ophthalmopathy (not recorded which).

Notes on this clonotype: At one of its ends the junction is not consistent with the germline gene, which may arise from a read error. V usage is TRBV7-8 and J usage is TRBJ1-3; no clear D gene. CDR1 SGHVS and CDR2 FQNEAQ come from the germline V gene. This CDR3 comprises 13 residues. The chain's CDR3 is CAGSHRRRNTIYF. CDR3 DNA: TGTGCCGGCAGCCACCGACGGAGAAACACCATATATTTT.

In this sample, this clonotype turned up many times. The chain combines TRBV12-3 or TRBV12-4 with TRBJ1-5, with 10 positions matching TRBD1. This CDR3 comprises 15 residues. V shed 6 bases and J 6 bases; nucleotides not matched to a gene: 8. This CDR3 reads CASRSDRGVGQPQHF. The CDR3 region has the DNA TGTGCCAGCAGATCGGACAGGGGGGTAGGTCAGCCCCAGCATTTT.

The chain carries TRBV20-1 and TRBJ1-2; D is perhaps TRBD1 (5 bases). CDR1 and CDR2 from the germline V gene are DFQATT and SNEGSKA (reference sequence). There are 15 residues in the CDR3. V dropped 5 bases and J dropped 4 bases, with 20 bases sitting between them. The CDR3 DNA reads TGCAGTGCTCCTACGGCCGGGGGTCTGCGCTATGGCTACACCTTC. Its translation is CSAPTAGGLRYGYTF.

This clonotype was counted once. V and J are TRBV29-1 and TRBJ1-5, with D possibly matching TRBD1 (6 bases). The CDR3 has 14 amino acids. Germline V gene data show CDR1 as SQVTM and CDR2 as ANQGSEA. Trimming removed 6 bases at V and 6 bases at J, with 18 bases between. CDR3 sequence: CSVVTGLGTQPQHF. DNA for the CDR3: TGCAGCGTCGTTACAGGGCTCGGTACTCAGCCCCAGCATTTT.

In this sample, this clonotype turned up once. CDR3 bases: TGCAGCGACAGGGTCGGCTATGGCTACACCTTC. It translates to CSDRVGYGYTF. The J gene is TRBJ1-2, the V gene TRBV29-1; D is perhaps TRBD1 (6 bases). V lost 7 bases to trimming and J lost 4 bases, with 10 bases between them. Germline V gene data show CDR1 as SQVTM and CDR2 as ANQGSEA. The CDR3 is 11 amino acids.

The rearrangement joins TRBV6-1 to TRBJ1-1, with 7 bases identical to TRBD1. The trim removed 7 bases at V and 5 bases at J, leaving 10 bases unmatched. The CDR3 totals 14 residues. Germline CDR1 MNHNS, CDR2 SASEGT. The CDR3 DNA reads as TGTGCCAGCACCCCGACAGGGAGGGAGACTGAAGCTTTCTTT. This codes for CASTPTGRETEAFF.

This clonotype has more than one count but fewer than ten. CDR3: CASSYSTSYVYEQYF. The CDR3 coding sequence is TGTGCCAGCAGCTACTCAACTAGTTACGTCTACGAGCAGTACTTC. The rearrangement joins TRBV7-9 to TRBJ2-7; D possibly corresponds to TRBD2 (5 bases). The V gene lost 4 bases and the J gene lost 3 bases, with 16 bases spanning the gap. Germline V gene data show CDR1 as SEHNR and CDR2 as FQNEAQ (reference sequence). The CDR3 extends over 15 amino acids.